The table lists the clone carrying this TCR beta chain with a count of one. Its antigen remains unknown. The data originate from a study of cytomegalovirus exposure and HLA in healthy donors. Study-level results: In a later analysis, parvovirus B19, influenza, CMV and Epstein-Barr virus appeared linked to several top co-occurrence clusters. Immune exposure was documented only through CMV serostatus. Published work reported that the classifier diagnosed cytomegalovirus status with high specificity and sensitivity.

Germline CDR1 and CDR2: MGHRA and YSYEKL. CDR3 length equals 17 residues. J lost 8 bases, V lost 3 bases, and 13 bases had no gene match. The PCR contained 60 Vbeta and 13 Jbeta primers. Original data processing: Counted up in a later analysis, unique TCR beta chains came to around 80 million, with around 10 million shared. Produced via immunoSEQ multiplex PCR; TCRdb's table is partial and in-frame only. V, J and clone size reflect that table, while D and trimming were determined from the DNA. The table records 150,000 to 200,000 clones, about three quarters of them present only once. The chain links TRBV4-1 to TRBJ2-1; 10 bases map to TRBD2. Source material: PBMCs. This TCR was sampled from a woman between 25 and 40 years old in good health and CMV-seronegative. CDR3 residues: CASSHTIAGGRVDEQFF. CDR3 nucleotides: TGCGCCAGCAGCCATACAATAGCGGGGGGCAGGGTCGATGAGCAGTTCTTC.